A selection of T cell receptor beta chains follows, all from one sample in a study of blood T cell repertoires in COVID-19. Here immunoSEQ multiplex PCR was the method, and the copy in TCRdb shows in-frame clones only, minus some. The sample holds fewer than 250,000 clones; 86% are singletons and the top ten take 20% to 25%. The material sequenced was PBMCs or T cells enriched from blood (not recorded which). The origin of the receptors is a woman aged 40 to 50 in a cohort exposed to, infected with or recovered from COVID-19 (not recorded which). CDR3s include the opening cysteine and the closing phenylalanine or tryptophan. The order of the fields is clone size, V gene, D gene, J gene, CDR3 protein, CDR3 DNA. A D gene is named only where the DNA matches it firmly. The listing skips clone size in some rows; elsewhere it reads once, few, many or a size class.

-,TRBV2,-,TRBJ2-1,CASSEARGAAYNEQFF,TGTGCCAGCAGTGAAGCGCGCGGGGCAGCCTACAATGAGCAGTTCTTC
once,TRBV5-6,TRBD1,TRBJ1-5,CASSRTGGSNQPQHF,TGTGCCAGCAGCAGGACAGGGGGAAGCAATCAGCCCCAGCATTTT
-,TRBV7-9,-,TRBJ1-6,CASSPQNRLRQNSPLHF,TGTGCCAGCAGCCCACAAAACCGGTTAAGACAAAATTCACCCCTCCACTTT
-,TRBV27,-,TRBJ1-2,CASRQGLANYGYTF,TGTGCCAGCAGGCAGGGGCTAGCTAACTATGGCTACACCTTC
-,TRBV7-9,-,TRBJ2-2,CASSFGPGELFF,TGTGCCAGCAGCTTTGGCCCCGGGGAGCTGTTTTTT
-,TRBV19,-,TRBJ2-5,CASSRPGARQETQYF,TGTGCCAGTAGCCGGCCTGGGGCGCGACAAGAGACCCAGTACTTC
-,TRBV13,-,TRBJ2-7,CASSLVTGEDEQYF,TGTGCCAGCAGCTTAGTAACAGGGGAGGACGAGCAGTACTTC
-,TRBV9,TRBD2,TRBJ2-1,CASSLGAGAYNEQFF,TGTGCCAGCAGCCTCGGGGCGGGGGCCTACAATGAGCAGTTCTTC
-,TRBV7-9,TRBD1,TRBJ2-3,CASSQTGGASTDTQYF,TGTGCCAGCAGCCAGACAGGGGGAGCATCCACAGATACGCAGTATTTT
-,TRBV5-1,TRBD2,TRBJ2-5,CASSYNSGGEETQYF,TGCGCCAGCAGCTACAATAGCGGGGGGGAAGAGACCCAGTACTTC
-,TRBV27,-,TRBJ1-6,CASSTLGQTLYNSPLHF,TGTGCCAGCAGTACCCTCGGACAGACCTTATATAATTCACCCCTCCACTTT
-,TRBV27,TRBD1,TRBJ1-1,CASSRPGTGGTEAFF,TGTGCCAGCAGTCGTCCCGGGACAGGGGGCACTGAAGCTTTCTTT
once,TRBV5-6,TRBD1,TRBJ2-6,CASRDREGGANVLTF,TGTGCCAGCCGGGACAGGGAAGGTGGGGCCAACGTCCTGACTTTC
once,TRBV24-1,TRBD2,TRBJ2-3,CATGGGSADTQYF,TGTGCCACCGGGGGGGGATCAGCAGATACGCAGTATTTT
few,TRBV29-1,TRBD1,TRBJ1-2,CSALDRADYGYTF,TGCAGCGCCCTTGACAGGGCGGACTATGGCTACACCTTC
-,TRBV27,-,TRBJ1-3,CASSLGAGNTIYF,TGTGCCAGCAGTTTAGGGGCTGGGAACACCATATATTTT
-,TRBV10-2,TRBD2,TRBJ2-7,CASSESVAGGPHEQYF,TGCGCCAGCAGTGAGTCGGTGGCGGGAGGGCCCCACGAGCAGTACTTC
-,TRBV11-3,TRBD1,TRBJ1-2,CASSLDRTGEGYTF,TGTGCCAGCAGCTTAGACCGAACAGGGGAGGGCTACACCTTC
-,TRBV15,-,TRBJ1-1,CATSRRTANTEAFF,TGTGCCACCAGCAGAAGGACAGCGAACACTGAAGCTTTCTTT
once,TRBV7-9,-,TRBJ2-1,CASSSNTGNSYNEQFF,TGTGCCAGCAGCTCAAATACCGGGAACTCCTACAATGAGCAGTTCTTC
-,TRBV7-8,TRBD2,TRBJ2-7,CASSLPSLGTSGSYEQYF,TGTGCCAGCAGCTTACCCTCGTTAGGGACTAGCGGGAGCTACGAGCAGTACTTC
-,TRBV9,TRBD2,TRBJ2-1,CASSATSGVYNEQFF,TGTGCCAGCAGCGCGACTAGCGGGGTATACAATGAGCAGTTCTTC
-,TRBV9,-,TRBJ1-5,CASSVGSYSNQPQHF,TGTGCCAGCAGCGTAGGGTCCTATAGCAATCAGCCCCAGCATTTT
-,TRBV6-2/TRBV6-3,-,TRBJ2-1,CASSYVGGTNSYNEQFF,TGTGCCAGCAGTTACGTCGGCGGGACCAACTCCTACAATGAGCAGTTCTTC
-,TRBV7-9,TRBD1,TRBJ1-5,CASSLAPDRGKGNQPQHF,TGTGCCAGCAGCTTAGCCCCGGACAGGGGAAAGGGCAATCAGCCCCAGCATTTT
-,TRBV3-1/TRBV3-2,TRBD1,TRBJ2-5,CASSHTTGVETQYF,TGTGCCAGCAGCCACACGACAGGGGTCGAGACCCAGTACTTC
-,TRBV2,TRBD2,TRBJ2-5,CASSSGTSRGETQYF,TGTGCCAGCAGTTCCGGGACTAGCCGAGGAGAGACCCAGTACTTC
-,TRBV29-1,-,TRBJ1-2,CSVAGGASGYTF,TGCAGCGTTGCCGGGGGGGCGAGTGGCTACACCTTC
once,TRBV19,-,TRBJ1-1,CASSIVNGMNTEAFF,TGTGCCAGTAGTATCGTTAACGGTATGAACACTGAAGCTTTCTTT
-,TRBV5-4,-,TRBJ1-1,CASSNRVDTEAFF,TGTGCCAGCAGCAACAGGGTTGACACTGAAGCTTTCTTT
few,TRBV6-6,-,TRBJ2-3,CASSYEDYGVRDTQYF,TGTGCCAGCAGTTACGAAGATTACGGTGTGCGAGATACGCAGTATTTT
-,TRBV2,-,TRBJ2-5,CASCRGREETQYF,TGTGCCAGCTGCCGGGGGCGGGAGGAGACCCAGTACTTC
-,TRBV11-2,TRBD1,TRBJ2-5,CASSKSTGGRETQYF,TGTGCCAGCAGTAAAAGTACAGGGGGCAGAGAGACCCAGTACTTC
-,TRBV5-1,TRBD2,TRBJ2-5,CASSLAGGYQETQYF,TGCGCCAGCAGCTTGGCGGGGGGTTACCAAGAGACCCAGTACTTC
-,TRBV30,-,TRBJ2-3,CAWGGAGTEDF,TGTGCCTGGGGGGGGGCAGGAACGGAAGACTTT
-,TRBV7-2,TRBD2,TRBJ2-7,CASSQRLAGGYEQYF,TGTGCCAGCAGTCAACGACTAGCGGGAGGATACGAGCAGTACTTC
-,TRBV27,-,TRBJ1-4,CASSPPRGGGEKLFF,TGTGCCAGCAGTCCCCCTCGGGGGGGAGGTGAAAAACTGTTTTTT
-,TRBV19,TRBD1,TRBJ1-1,CASSLRQGAVGTEAFF,TGTGCCAGTAGTCTGAGACAGGGGGCCGTCGGCACTGAAGCTTTCTTT
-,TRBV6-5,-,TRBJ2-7,CASSYSQRTSSYEQYF,TGTGCCAGCAGTTACTCCCAGCGGACGAGCTCCTACGAGCAGTACTTC
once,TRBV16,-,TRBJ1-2,CASSRGQVKGGYTF,TGTGCCAGCAGCCGGGGCCAGGTGAAAGGCGGCTACACCTTC
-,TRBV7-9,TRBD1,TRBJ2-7,CASSSLGTASYEQYF,TGTGCCAGCAGCTCGCTTGGGACAGCTAGCTACGAGCAGTACTTC
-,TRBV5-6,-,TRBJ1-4,CASSLTKWDTEKLFF,TGTGCCAGCAGCTTGACTAAATGGGACACTGAAAAACTGTTTTTT